The sequence of this T cell receptor beta chain was determined in a study of radiotherapy plus CTLA-4 blockade in lung cancer. Study summary: Objective responses were observed in 18% of patients, and disease control was achieved by approximately 32%.

In chemo-refractory metastatic non-small-cell lung cancer, patients got ipilimumab CTLA-4 blockade together with focal radiation. General study results and limits: Early clone dynamics of blood T cells, plus interferon-beta, reportedly predicted response best. TCR clones of tumor origin grew in blood after radiotherapy plus ipilimumab.

Profiling relied on immunoSEQ multiplex PCR, and the TCRdb table lists in-frame clones only, not all of them. The sample records about 40,000 clones, about four fifths being singletons. Germline CDR1 is MNHNS and CDR2 is SASEGT. The CDR3 runs to 17 residues. V lost 0 bases, J lost 1 base, and 14 bases lay in between. Comments on this clone: Its specificity is not known.

The clonotype comes from a human donor with non-small cell lung cancer that progressed on radiotherapy plus ipilimumab. The rearrangement joins TRBV6-1 to TRBJ2-3; no reliable D call. This specimen consisted of peripheral blood, obtained from a patient treated with radiotherapy plus ipilimumab. CDR3 in amino acids: CASSEAHYNPGTDTQYF. Written as DNA, the CDR3 is TGTGCCAGCAGTGAAGCGCATTACAACCCCGGCACAGATACGCAGTATTTT.